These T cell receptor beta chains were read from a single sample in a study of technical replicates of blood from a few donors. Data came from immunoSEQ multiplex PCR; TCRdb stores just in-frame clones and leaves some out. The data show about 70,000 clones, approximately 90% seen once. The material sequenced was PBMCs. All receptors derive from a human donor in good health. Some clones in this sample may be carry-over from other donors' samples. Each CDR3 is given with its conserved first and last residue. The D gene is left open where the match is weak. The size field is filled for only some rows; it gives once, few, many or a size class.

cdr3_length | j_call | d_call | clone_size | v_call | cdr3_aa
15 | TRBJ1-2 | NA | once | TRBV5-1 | CASSPYQREVRGYTF
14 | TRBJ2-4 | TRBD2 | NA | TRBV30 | CAWGGGKAKNIQYF
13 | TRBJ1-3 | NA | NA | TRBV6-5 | CASKQLSGNTIYF
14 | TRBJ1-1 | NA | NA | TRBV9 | CASSVVAGNTEAFF
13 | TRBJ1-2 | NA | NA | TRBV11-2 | CASSLVEGAGYTF
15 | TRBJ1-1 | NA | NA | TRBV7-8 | CASSPWTAPNTEAFF
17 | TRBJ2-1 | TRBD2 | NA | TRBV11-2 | CASSLDILAGGIGEQFF
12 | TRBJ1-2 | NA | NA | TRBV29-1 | CSVDRRGGGYTF
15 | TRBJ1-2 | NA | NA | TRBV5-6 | CASSLDSGWLGGYTF
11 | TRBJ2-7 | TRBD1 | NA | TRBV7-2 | CASSIGGQRYF
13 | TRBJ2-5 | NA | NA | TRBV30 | CAWNGGNQETQYF
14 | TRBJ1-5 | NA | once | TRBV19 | CASSIVDRNQPQHF
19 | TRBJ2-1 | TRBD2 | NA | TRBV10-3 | CAIPLTSGGPGLSYNEQFF
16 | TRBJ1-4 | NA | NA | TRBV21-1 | CASSKDREREGEKLFF
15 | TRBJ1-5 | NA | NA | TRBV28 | CASVQSGGGNQPQHF
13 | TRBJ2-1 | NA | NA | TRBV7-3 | CASGSSEYNEQFF
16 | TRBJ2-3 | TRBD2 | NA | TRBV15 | CATSRGRGGGPGAQYF
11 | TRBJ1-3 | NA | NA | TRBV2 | CASSETGTIYF
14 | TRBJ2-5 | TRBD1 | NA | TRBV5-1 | CASSFGQVQETQYF
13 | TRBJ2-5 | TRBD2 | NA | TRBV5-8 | CASSLHSGETQYF
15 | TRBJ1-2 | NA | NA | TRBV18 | CASSPPVVANYGYTF
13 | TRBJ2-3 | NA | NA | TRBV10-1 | CASSGGGTDTQYF
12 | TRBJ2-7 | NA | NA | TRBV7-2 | CASSLVRREQYF
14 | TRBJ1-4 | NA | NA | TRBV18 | CASSPEGVDEKLFF
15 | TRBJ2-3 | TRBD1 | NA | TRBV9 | CASSRQGISTDTQYF
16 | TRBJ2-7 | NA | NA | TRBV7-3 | CASSPQGREFSREQYF
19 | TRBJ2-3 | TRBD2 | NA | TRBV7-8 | CASSLGGTSGRARPDTQYF
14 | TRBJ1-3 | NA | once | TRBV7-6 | CASSLSLPGNTIYF
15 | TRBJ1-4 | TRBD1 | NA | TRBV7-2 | CASSLPGQGEEKLFF
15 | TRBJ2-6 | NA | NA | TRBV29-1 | CSVEGEVSGANVLTF
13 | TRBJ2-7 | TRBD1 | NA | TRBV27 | CASSRDRVSEQYF
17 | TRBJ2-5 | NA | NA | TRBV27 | CASSLAPPSWGGETQYF
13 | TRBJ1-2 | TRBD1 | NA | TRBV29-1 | CSVEDRGRGGYTF
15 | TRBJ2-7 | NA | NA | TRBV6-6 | CASSYPGRGTYEQYF
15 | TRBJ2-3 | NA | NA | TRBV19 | CASSRQAGGTDTQYF
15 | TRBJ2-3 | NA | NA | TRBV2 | CASSLSWASTDTQYF
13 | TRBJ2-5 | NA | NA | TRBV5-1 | CASSLGAGETQYF
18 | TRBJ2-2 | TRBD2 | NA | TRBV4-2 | CASSQRLAGGPNTGELFF
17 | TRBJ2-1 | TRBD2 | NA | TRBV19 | CASSILAGGDSYNEQFF
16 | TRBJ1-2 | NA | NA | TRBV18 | CASSPLGQGLDYGYTF
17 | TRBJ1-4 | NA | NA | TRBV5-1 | CASSLGDGGRTNEKLFF
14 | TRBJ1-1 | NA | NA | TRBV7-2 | CASKPRFMNTEAFF
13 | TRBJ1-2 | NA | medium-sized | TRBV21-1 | CASSKGANYGYTF
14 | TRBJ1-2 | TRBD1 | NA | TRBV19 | CASSIQTGDYGYTF
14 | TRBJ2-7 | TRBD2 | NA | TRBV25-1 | CASSGWGGSYEQYF
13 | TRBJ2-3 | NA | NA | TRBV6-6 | CASTLTSTDTQYF
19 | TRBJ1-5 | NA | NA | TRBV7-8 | CASSLAGNWWGRVDQPQHF
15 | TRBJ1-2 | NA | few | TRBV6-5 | CASSPGTSSNYGYTF
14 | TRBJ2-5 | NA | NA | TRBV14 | CASSHLQGTETQYF
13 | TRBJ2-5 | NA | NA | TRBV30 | CAWSGVAEETQYF
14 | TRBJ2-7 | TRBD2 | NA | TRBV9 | CASSASSGTYEQYF
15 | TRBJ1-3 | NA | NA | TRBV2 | CASSENGVIGNTIYF
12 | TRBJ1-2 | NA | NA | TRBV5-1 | CASGADDYGYTF